This entry is about one T cell receptor beta chain. Its matching antigen is unknown. This sample was included in a study of T cell responses to AZD1222 COVID-19 vaccine. Whole-study results and caveats: The breadth and depth of Spike-specific TCRs increased once two AZD1222 doses had been given. No day 14 peak samples; only post-peak repertoires were characterized. Vaccine-associated CD4 TCRs ranged over spike, dominating at 160-218 and 743-854. Most donors were white British and more were female, and clonal diversity was possibly underestimated.

The table came from immunoSEQ multiplex PCR; TCRdb's copy has only in-frame clones and leaves some out. Among over 45,000 clones listed, around three quarters were seen once. V trimming: 3 bases; J trimming: 0 bases; junction bases outside the gene matches: 11. Germline assignment: CDR1 SEHNR and CDR2 FQNEAQ (reference sequence). The CDR3 totals 18 residues. This receptor was identified in an adult in good health. The chain recombines TRBV7-9 with TRBJ2-3; 8 positions match TRBD1. The input for sequencing was peripheral blood, taken on day 0 of AZD1222 vaccination. CDR3 loop: CASSLGTGGTTSTDTQYF. The CDR3 region has the DNA TGTGCCAGCAGCTTGGGCACAGGGGGGACGACTAGCACAGATACGCAGTATTTT.